What follows are 3 T cell receptor beta chains derived from one specimen sequenced in a study of OX40 agonist ivuxolimab in advanced cancers. Library preparation was by the immunoSEQ multiplex PCR assay. TCRdb carries this immuneACCESS record with in-frame sequences only. Its versions omit some clonotypes, under half of them owing to an unresolved V gene in the studies checked, with the rest unexplained. The sample table records around 67,000 clones; about 81% of these occur just once. The ten largest clonotypes hold around 2.3% of the sample. The sequenced sample was CD4+ or CD8+ T cells sorted from blood, obtained in a trial of the OX40 agonist ivuxolimab. The receptors come from an adult with an advanced solid tumor such as melanoma, head and neck, liver or kidney cancer.

The chain uses TRBV5-4 and TRBJ1-4; the match to TRBD1 covers 8 bases. Trimming at V came to 2 bases and at J to 8 bases, leaving 5 bases not matched to a gene. In germline, CDR1 is SGHNT, CDR2 YYREEE (reference sequence). The CDR3 runs to 14 residues. CDR3 nucleotide sequence: TGTGCCAGCAGCTTTGCAGGGGGCCGAGAAAAACTGTTTTTT. The encoded protein is CASSFAGGREKLFF. The variable domain in full, with the rest retrieved from reference TRBV5-4 and TRBJ1-4, is ETGVTQSPTHLIKTRGQQVTLRCSSQSGHNTVSWYQQALGQGPQFIFQYYREEENGRGNFPPRFSGLQFPNYSSELNVNALELDDSALYLCASSFAGGREKLFFGSGTQLSVL.

The chain is built from TRBV7-3 and TRBJ2-1; TRBD2 matches at 14 bases. Germline lookup yields CDR1 SGHTA and CDR2 FQGTGA. CDR3 length equals 16 residues. Trimming at V came to 5 bases and at J to 7 bases, leaving 7 bases not matched to a gene. The CDR3 DNA reads TGTGCCAGCAGCGGGTCCGGGACTAGCGGGAGTAATGAGCAGTTCTTC. Encoded protein: CASSGSGTSGSNEQFF.

CDR3 residues: CASTRGDRADSGANVLTF. In nucleotides, the CDR3 is TGCGCCAGCACACGTGGGGACAGGGCCGACTCTGGGGCCAACGTCCTGACTTTC. The V call is TRBV5-1, the J call TRBJ2-6; 9 bases map to TRBD1. Germline CDR1 reads SGHRS; CDR2 reads YFSETQ. This CDR3 has 18 residues. J lost 0 bases, V lost 6 bases, and 10 bases had no gene match.